The rows below give T cell receptor beta chains drawn from one sample of a study of CD4 and CD8 cells across lung adenocarcinoma regions. TCRdb redid the calling of the PCR reads with MiXCR, one entry per CDR3 protein. Of about 6,500 distinct CDR3 sequences listed, 45% to 65% are singletons. The sequencing input was CD4+ T cells from the center of a lung tumor. All receptors derive from a female donor with lung adenocarcinoma. The CD4 and CD8 labels of this study may be unreliable. The CDR3 runs from the conserved cysteine through the conserved F or W. A D gene is named only where the DNA matches it firmly. A row's size may be missing; if present it is once, few, many or a size class.

v_call: TRBV10-2; clone_size: NA; j_call: TRBJ2-3; d_call: NA; cdr3_nt: TGCGCCAGCAGGGAAGGACTAGCCCACACAGGGGAGCAGTATTTT; cdr3_aa: CASREGLAHTGEQYF
v_call: TRBV7-3; clone_size: NA; j_call: TRBJ1-1; d_call: NA; cdr3_nt: TGTGCCAGCAGCTTATCTTGGAACACTGAAGCTTTCTTT; cdr3_aa: CASSLSWNTEAFF
v_call: TRBV6-5; clone_size: large; j_call: TRBJ2-1; d_call: TRBD2; cdr3_nt: TGTGCCAGTCAGCGGGAGCCCAACAATGAGCAGTTCTTC; cdr3_aa: CASQREPNNEQFF
v_call: TRBV27; clone_size: NA; j_call: TRBJ2-3; d_call: NA; cdr3_nt: TGTGCCAGCACTGATCCAGATACGCAGTATTTT; cdr3_aa: CASTDPDTQYF
v_call: TRBV6-1; clone_size: NA; j_call: TRBJ2-1; d_call: NA; cdr3_nt: TGTGCCAGCAGGGAGGCTAGCTCCACAGATGAGCAGTTCTTT; cdr3_aa: CASREASSTDEQFF
v_call: TRBV5-4; clone_size: NA; j_call: TRBJ2-1; d_call: NA; cdr3_nt: TGTGCCAGCTCCCGACAAGGGCTATACAATGAGCAGTTCTTC; cdr3_aa: CASSRQGLYNEQFF
v_call: TRBV27; clone_size: NA; j_call: TRBJ2-3; d_call: TRBD2; cdr3_nt: TGTGCCAGCAGAGCTAGCGGAGGCACCCACACAGATACGCAGTATTTT; cdr3_aa: CASRASGGTHTDTQYF
v_call: TRBV7-2; clone_size: NA; j_call: TRBJ2-3; d_call: NA; cdr3_nt: TGTGCCAGCAGCTTAGAGGGTTCTAGCACAGATACGCAGTATTTT; cdr3_aa: CASSLEGSSTDTQYF
v_call: TRBV27; clone_size: few; j_call: TRBJ2-1; d_call: NA; cdr3_nt: TGTGCCAGCAGTTTATTCGGGCGAAGGAATGAGCAGTTCTTC; cdr3_aa: CASSLFGRRNEQFF
v_call: TRBV25-1; clone_size: NA; j_call: TRBJ2-3; d_call: TRBD2; cdr3_nt: TGTGCCAGGGGTACCTACGGGGGAGCGGGAGAGACGCAGTATTTC; cdr3_aa: CARGTYGGAGETQYF
v_call: TRBV6-5; clone_size: NA; j_call: TRBJ2-1; d_call: TRBD2; cdr3_nt: TGTGCCAGCAGTTCCCCGGGGGGAGTTGGGCGTGAGCAGTTCTTC; cdr3_aa: CASSSPGGVGREQFF
v_call: TRBV6-2/TRBV6-3; clone_size: NA; j_call: TRBJ2-3; d_call: TRBD2; cdr3_nt: TGTGCCAGCACCGACAGGGGACTAGCGGGGGGGGGCACAGATACGCAGTATTTT; cdr3_aa: CASTDRGLAGGGTDTQYF
v_call: TRBV27; clone_size: NA; j_call: TRBJ1-1; d_call: TRBD1; cdr3_nt: TGTGCCAGCAGATTAGACAGGGGGAAAGCTTTCTTT; cdr3_aa: CASRLDRGKAFF
v_call: TRBV27; clone_size: NA; j_call: TRBJ1-2; d_call: NA; cdr3_nt: TGTGCCAGCAGCGGGCCGGGCCGTACTATTGGCTACACCTTC; cdr3_aa: CASSGPGRTIGYTF
v_call: TRBV6-1; clone_size: NA; j_call: TRBJ2-3; d_call: NA; cdr3_nt: TGTGCCAGCACCTTAGCAGATACGCAGTATTTT; cdr3_aa: CASTLADTQYF
v_call: TRBV6-1; clone_size: NA; j_call: TRBJ2-1; d_call: NA; cdr3_nt: TGTGCCAGCAGTCCAAACGGGGCCGCAAACAATATCTACGAGCAGTTCTTC; cdr3_aa: CASSPNGAANNIYEQFF
v_call: TRBV6-1; clone_size: few; j_call: TRBJ2-1; d_call: NA; cdr3_nt: TGTGCCAGCAGTGAAGCGGGCAGTCGGCAGTTCTTC; cdr3_aa: CASSEAGSRQFF
v_call: TRBV6-1; clone_size: NA; j_call: TRBJ2-3; d_call: NA; cdr3_nt: TGTGCCAGCAGTGAAAACCCAGGATTGAACACAGAGGCGCAGTATTTT; cdr3_aa: CASSENPGLNTEAQYF
v_call: TRBV6-5; clone_size: NA; j_call: TRBJ2-5; d_call: NA; cdr3_nt: TGTGCCAGCAGTTACTCGAATATCGGTTGGGAAGAGACCCAGTACTTC; cdr3_aa: CASSYSNIGWEETQYF
v_call: TRBV19; clone_size: NA; j_call: TRBJ2-1; d_call: TRBD1; cdr3_nt: TGTGCCAGTAAGGGACAGGGAGGGAAAGATGAGCAGTACTTT; cdr3_aa: CASKGQGGKDEQYF
v_call: TRBV4-1; clone_size: NA; j_call: TRBJ2-5; d_call: TRBD2; cdr3_nt: TGCGCCAGCAGCCAAGATGAAAGGAGCGGGAGAAAGTTCTTC; cdr3_aa: CASSQDERSGRKFF
v_call: TRBV6-2/TRBV6-3; clone_size: medium-sized; j_call: TRBJ2-3; d_call: NA; cdr3_nt: TGTGCCAGCAGTGCCGGCAGTTTCATATCTACGCAGTATTTT; cdr3_aa: CASSAGSFISTQYF
v_call: TRBV6-4; clone_size: once; j_call: TRBJ2-3; d_call: NA; cdr3_nt: TGTCGCAGCAGCGGACTGTGTGGGAAAAACATTCAGTATTTT; cdr3_aa: CRSSGLCGKNIQYF
v_call: TRBV27; clone_size: NA; j_call: TRBJ2-1; d_call: TRBD2; cdr3_nt: TGTGCCAGCAGGCGGACTAGCGGAAACTACGAGCAGTTCTTC; cdr3_aa: CASRRTSGNYEQFF
v_call: TRBV27; clone_size: few; j_call: TRBJ2-1; d_call: TRBD2; cdr3_nt: TGTGCCAGCAGTTGGTCGGGAGGGGTTGAGCAGTTCTTC; cdr3_aa: CASSWSGGVEQFF
v_call: TRBV4-2; clone_size: NA; j_call: TRBJ2-5; d_call: TRBD2; cdr3_nt: TGTGCCAGCAGCCAAGAGGGGGGGGGGTTCCAAGAGACCCAGTACTTC; cdr3_aa: CASSQEGGGFQETQYF
v_call: TRBV6-1; clone_size: once; j_call: TRBJ2-5; d_call: NA; cdr3_nt: TGTGCCAGGCTCGGGGACCGTGACCAAGAGGCCCAGTACTTC; cdr3_aa: CARLGDRDQEAQYF
v_call: TRBV27; clone_size: NA; j_call: TRBJ2-1; d_call: NA; cdr3_nt: TGTGCCAGCAGATCGGGGCTGTGCGCCAACAATATGCAGTTCTTC; cdr3_aa: CASRSGLCANNMQFF
v_call: TRBV11-2; clone_size: medium-sized; j_call: TRBJ2-2; d_call: NA; cdr3_nt: TGTGCCAGCAGCGCGACGATGGGGAACACCGGGGAGCTGTTTTTT; cdr3_aa: CASSATMGNTGELFF
v_call: TRBV10-3; clone_size: few; j_call: TRBJ2-3; d_call: NA; cdr3_nt: TGTGCCATCAGCTGGACAGATACGCAGTATTTT; cdr3_aa: CAISWTDTQYF
v_call: TRBV11-2; clone_size: NA; j_call: TRBJ2-7; d_call: NA; cdr3_nt: TGTGCCAGCAGCTTAACGGACTCAGGGTTCGAGCAGTACTTC; cdr3_aa: CASSLTDSGFEQYF
v_call: TRBV12-3/TRBV12-4; clone_size: once; j_call: TRBJ2-1; d_call: TRBD2; cdr3_nt: TGTGCCAGCACTCATTCGGGGGGAAATGCGCAGTTCTTC; cdr3_aa: CASTHSGGNAQFF
v_call: TRBV20-1; clone_size: few; j_call: TRBJ2-2; d_call: TRBD2; cdr3_nt: TGCAGTGCTAGGCGGCACGGGACTAGCCGGAACACCGGGGAGCTGTTTTTT; cdr3_aa: CSARRHGTSRNTGELFF
v_call: TRBV27; clone_size: medium-sized; j_call: TRBJ1-2; d_call: NA; cdr3_nt: TGTGCCAGCAGTTTACTGTGGGGGTCTGGCTACACCTTC; cdr3_aa: CASSLLWGSGYTF
v_call: TRBV6-1; clone_size: NA; j_call: TRBJ2-3; d_call: NA; cdr3_nt: TGTGCCGGCAGCCAGGACGTGAACACCGATACGCAGTATTTT; cdr3_aa: CAGSQDVNTDTQYF
v_call: TRBV6-1; clone_size: NA; j_call: TRBJ2-3; d_call: TRBD1; cdr3_nt: TGTGCCAGCAGGTCGACAGGGGGGACAGATACGCAGTATTTT; cdr3_aa: CASRSTGGTDTQYF
v_call: TRBV6-1; clone_size: NA; j_call: TRBJ1-5; d_call: TRBD1; cdr3_nt: TGTGCCAGCAGTCGCCGGACAGGGTCAGAAAATCAGCCCCAGCATTTT; cdr3_aa: CASSRRTGSENQPQHF
v_call: TRBV14; clone_size: NA; j_call: TRBJ2-1; d_call: NA; cdr3_nt: TGTGCCAGCAGCCGGACCTCCTACAATGAGCAGTTCTTC; cdr3_aa: CASSRTSYNEQFF
v_call: TRBV10-1; clone_size: NA; j_call: TRBJ2-1; d_call: NA; cdr3_nt: TGCGCCAGCAGTGATTCCCTAGCTGTCAATGAGCAGTTCTTC; cdr3_aa: CASSDSLAVNEQFF
v_call: TRBV6-1; clone_size: few; j_call: TRBJ2-3; d_call: NA; cdr3_nt: TGTGCCAGCAGTGAACAGAACACAGATACGCAGTATTTT; cdr3_aa: CASSEQNTDTQYF
v_call: TRBV27; clone_size: few; j_call: TRBJ1-1; d_call: NA; cdr3_nt: TGTGCCTGTCAGGGGAGGGTCACTGAAGCTTTCTTT; cdr3_aa: CACQGRVTEAFF
v_call: TRBV6-1; clone_size: medium-sized; j_call: TRBJ2-5; d_call: NA; cdr3_nt: TGTGCCAGCAGTGGGGCAGGGCGAGAGACCCAGTACTTC; cdr3_aa: CASSGAGRETQYF
v_call: TRBV27; clone_size: NA; j_call: TRBJ2-5; d_call: NA; cdr3_nt: TGTGCCAGCAGTTTACTTTGGGACACGTCGAACCAAGAGACCCAGTACTTC; cdr3_aa: CASSLLWDTSNQETQYF
v_call: TRBV10-1; clone_size: few; j_call: TRBJ2-4; d_call: NA; cdr3_nt: TGCGCCACCGAGCTAGGAGGCAAAAACACGCAGTATTTC; cdr3_aa: CATELGGKNTQYF
v_call: TRBV6-1; clone_size: many; j_call: TRBJ1-3; d_call: NA; cdr3_nt: TGTGCCAGCAGTACCCCGGACAGCCTCTCTGGAAACACCATATATTTT; cdr3_aa: CASSTPDSLSGNTIYF
v_call: TRBV6-4; clone_size: NA; j_call: TRBJ2-3; d_call: TRBD2; cdr3_nt: TGTGCGGGCAGCGGGGGCCGTGACCCAGATACGCAGTACTTT; cdr3_aa: CAGSGGRDPDTQYF
v_call: TRBV6-1; clone_size: NA; j_call: TRBJ1-2; d_call: NA; cdr3_nt: TGTGCCAGCAGTGAAGATTCGGGCTGGGTCTCTGGCTACACCTTC; cdr3_aa: CASSEDSGWVSGYTF
v_call: TRBV12-3/TRBV12-4; clone_size: medium-sized; j_call: TRBJ2-3; d_call: NA; cdr3_nt: TGTGCCAGCAGTTTTGGTACCTGGGCAGGGCCCGCAGATACGCAGTATTTT; cdr3_aa: CASSFGTWAGPADTQYF
v_call: TRBV10-1; clone_size: NA; j_call: TRBJ2-3; d_call: TRBD2; cdr3_nt: TGCGCCTCGGGACTAGAAGGCAAAAATATGCAGTATTTT; cdr3_aa: CASGLEGKNMQYF
v_call: TRBV6-1; clone_size: NA; j_call: TRBJ2-1; d_call: NA; cdr3_nt: TGTGCCAGCAGTGTAAGGGTTCGCAACAATGAGCAGTTCTTC; cdr3_aa: CASSVRVRNNEQFF
v_call: TRBV27; clone_size: NA; j_call: TRBJ2-4; d_call: NA; cdr3_nt: TGTGCCAGCGACCCTAAAGCCAAAAACATTCAGTACTTC; cdr3_aa: CASDPKAKNIQYF
v_call: TRBV10-3; clone_size: few; j_call: TRBJ2-3; d_call: TRBD1; cdr3_nt: TGTGCCATCAGTGTTAACAGGGGGCCAGATACGCAGTATTTT; cdr3_aa: CAISVNRGPDTQYF
v_call: TRBV7-6; clone_size: NA; j_call: TRBJ1-1; d_call: NA; cdr3_nt: TGTGCCAGCAGCTTAGACGGCAGGGAAGCTTTCTTT; cdr3_aa: CASSLDGREAFF
v_call: TRBV27; clone_size: few; j_call: TRBJ2-1; d_call: TRBD2; cdr3_nt: TGTGCCAGCAGTTTAAGGGCTAGCGGACAACTGGACAATGAGCAGTTCTTC; cdr3_aa: CASSLRASGQLDNEQFF
v_call: TRBV6-1; clone_size: NA; j_call: TRBJ2-5; d_call: NA; cdr3_nt: TGTGCCAGCAGTGAATCGGGCTGGGAAGTGACCCAGTACTTC; cdr3_aa: CASSESGWEVTQYF
v_call: TRBV10-2; clone_size: NA; j_call: TRBJ2-1; d_call: TRBD2; cdr3_nt: TGCGCCAGCAGTGAGTCCGGCGGGGGAAGGGAGCAGTTCTTC; cdr3_aa: CASSESGGGREQFF
v_call: TRBV6-1; clone_size: few; j_call: TRBJ2-7; d_call: NA; cdr3_nt: TGTGCCAGCAGTCCTCTCAGGGGTTACGAGCAGTACTTC; cdr3_aa: CASSPLRGYEQYF
v_call: TRBV6-1; clone_size: few; j_call: TRBJ2-1; d_call: NA; cdr3_nt: TGTGCCAGCAGACCCGGGACTGGTGAGCAGTTCTTC; cdr3_aa: CASRPGTGEQFF
v_call: TRBV11-2; clone_size: NA; j_call: TRBJ2-7; d_call: TRBD1; cdr3_nt: TGTGCCAGCAGCCAGACAGGGGGCAACAACGAGCAGTACTTC; cdr3_aa: CASSQTGGNNEQYF